The T cell receptor beta chain described here comes from a study of CD8 T cells in Susac syndrome. Roughly 0.45 to 1 ug RNA was reverse transcribed with random hexamers. One entry per CDR3 protein results from TCRdb running MiXCR on the immunoSEQ multiplex PCR reads. In the table there are a few hundred thousand distinct CDR3 sequences, just under 95% of which are singletons. The CDR3 spans 14 residues. The germline V gene encodes CDR1 MDHEN and CDR2 SYDVKM. Trimming at V came to 6 bases and at J to 10 bases, leaving 9 bases not matched to a gene. The sequencing sample was made of CD4+ T cells from PBMCs. This sequence originates from a human donor with multiple sclerosis. J is TRBJ2-1 and V is TRBV28, with 10 bases fitting TRBD2. CDR3 sequence: CASRPGTSVREQFF. Written as DNA, the CDR3 is TGTGCCAGCAGACCCGGGACTAGCGTACGGGAGCAGTTCTTC.